This T cell receptor beta chain was sequenced during a study of OX40 agonist ivuxolimab in advanced cancers. Turning to the overall study: The costimulatory receptor OX40 (CD134) was targeted by ivuxolimab, a fully human IgG2 agonistic monoclonal antibody. Partial responses occurred in three dose-escalation patients: two with cutaneous melanoma and one with hepatocellular carcinoma. Prior anti-PD-1, anti-PD-L1 or anti-CTLA-4 therapy was permitted, and checkpoint inhibitors had been received by roughly 42% of dose-escalation patients. Of the roughly 51 patients in dose escalation, some 19 had hepatocellular carcinoma, about 15 had melanoma, 9 had renal cell carcinoma and 9 had head and neck cancer. Peripheral TCRbeta sequencing aimed to test whether ivuxolimab altered TCR sequence diversity and caused clonal T-cell expansion. In the dose-escalation cohort, approximately 83% of patients were male, and the mean age was 60 years with a range of roughly 23 to 90. The monotherapy dose-escalation portion (N of about 50 patients) of the phase I ivuxolimab trial is reported in the paper. Intravenous ivuxolimab was administered to patients every 2 weeks at six dose levels: 0.01, 0.1, 0.3, 1.5, 3 and 10 mg/kg.

Genomic DNA was isolated from the sorted cells so that the TCRbeta CDR3 region could be sequenced. The immunoSEQ Assay was used to sequence the TCRbeta CDR3 regions. This is the immuneACCESS table as TCRdb keeps it, with only in-frame sequences that have V and J called. A part of the clones is gone; compared with another copy, unresolved V genes explain less than half, and the rest is unexplained. This sample holds about 75,000 clones; about 88% were observed only once. The ten biggest clones cover roughly 8% of the sample. Patients with a history of autoimmune disease or receiving systemic immunosuppression were excluded from the trial. In every dose cohort, peripheral blood was drawn for TCR sequencing at baseline, cycle 4 day 1, and cycle 7 day 1. Samples came from an open-label, multicenter, first-in-human phase I dose-escalation trial of ivuxolimab. Adults with locally advanced or metastatic melanoma, renal cell, hepatocellular, or head and neck squamous cell carcinoma were enrolled in the trial. CD4+ and CD8+ T cells were sorted separately from peripheral blood before TCR sequencing.

This clone is assessed as medium-sized (0.01 to 0.1%). The specificity of this receptor is unknown. No base quality values were provided; no much bigger clone lies one nucleotide off. General study outcomes and caveats: After ivuxolimab, expanded clones were on average more numerous among CD8+ T cells than among CD4+ T cells. Low levels of normalized T-cell clonal expansion were also seen in some nonresponding patients. Which antigens the clonally expanded peripheral T cells were specific for was not determined. Clonal expansion of both CD4+ and CD8+ blood T cells was observed from baseline to week 6 at doses 0.1 to 3.0 mg/kg. In the 0.1-3.0 mg/kg groups, partial responders were among the patients with the lowest normalized peripheral clonal expansion, particularly in CD8+ T cells.

The CDR3 sequence holds 17 residues, the cysteine and phenylalanine included. Only CDR3 DNA is held: 51 bases, read in frame from base 1. Relative to germline, V is missing 3 bases and J is missing 0 bases, with 8 bases of the junction outside any gene match. From a lookup of the germline V gene, CDR1 and CDR2 are SNHLY and FYNNEI. This specimen consisted of CD4+ or CD8+ T cells sorted from blood, obtained in a trial of the OX40 agonist ivuxolimab. The TCR sequence derives from an adult with an advanced solid tumor such as melanoma, head and neck, liver or kidney cancer. The receptor chain draws on TRBV2 and TRBJ1-1, and 9 bases in between align with TRBD1. The sequenced DNA: TGTGCCAGCAGTGAGGCGGACAGGGGCCTCATGAACACTGAAGCTTTCTTT. Translated, it gives CASSEADRGLMNTEAFF. The CDR3, completed at both ends by the reference TRBV2 and TRBJ1-1 genes, gives the full variable domain EPEVTQTPSHQVTQMGQEVILRCVPISNHLYFYWYRQILGQKVEFLVSFYNNEISEKSEIFDDQFSVERPDGSNFTLKIRSTKLEDSAMYFCASSEADRGLMNTEAFFGQGTRLTVV.